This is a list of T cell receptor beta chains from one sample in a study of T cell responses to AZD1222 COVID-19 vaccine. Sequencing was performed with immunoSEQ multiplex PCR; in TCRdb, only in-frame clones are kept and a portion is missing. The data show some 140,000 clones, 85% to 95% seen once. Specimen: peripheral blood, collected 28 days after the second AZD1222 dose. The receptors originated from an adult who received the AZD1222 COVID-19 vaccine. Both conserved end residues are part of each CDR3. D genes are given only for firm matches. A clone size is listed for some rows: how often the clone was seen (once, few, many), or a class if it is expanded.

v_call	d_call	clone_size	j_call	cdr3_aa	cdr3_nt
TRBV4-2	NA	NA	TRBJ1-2	CASSQDQQRSHYGYTF	TGTGCCAGCAGCCAAGACCAGCAACGCTCTCACTATGGCTACACCTTC
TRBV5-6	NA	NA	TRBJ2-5	CASSLGWSGTQYF	TGTGCCAGCAGCTTGGGGTGGTCTGGGACCCAGTACTTC
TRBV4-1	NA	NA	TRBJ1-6	CASSQVWETYNSPLHF	TGCGCCAGCAGCCAAGTTTGGGAAACCTATAATTCACCCCTCCACTTT
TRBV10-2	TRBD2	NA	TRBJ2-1	CASQIRGGRNEQFF	TGCGCCAGCCAGATACGGGGGGGCCGAAATGAGCAGTTCTTC
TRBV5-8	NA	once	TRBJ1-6	CASSLEGRKGSPLHF	TGTGCCAGCAGCTTGGAAGGGAGGAAGGGTTCACCCCTCCACTTT
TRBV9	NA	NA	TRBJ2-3	CASSLTSTDTQYF	TGTGCCAGCAGCTTAACTAGCACAGATACGCAGTATTTT
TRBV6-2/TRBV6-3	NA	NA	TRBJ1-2	CASSYSVGTYTF	TGTGCCAGCAGTTACTCAGTCGGAACCTACACCTTC
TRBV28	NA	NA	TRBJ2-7	CASSLGQVGHEQYF	TGTGCCAGCAGTTTAGGGCAGGTCGGCCACGAGCAGTACTTC
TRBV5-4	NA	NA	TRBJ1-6	CASSLWAGTGNSPLHF	TGTGCCAGCAGCTTGTGGGCAGGGACGGGGAATTCACCCCTCCACTTT
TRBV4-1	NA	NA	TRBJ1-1	CASTTANTEAFF	TGCGCCAGCACGACAGCGAACACTGAAGCTTTCTTT
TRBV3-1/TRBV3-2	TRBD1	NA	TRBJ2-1	CASSQAGTGWDEQFF	TGTGCCAGCAGCCAGGCCGGGACAGGGTGGGATGAGCAGTTCTTC
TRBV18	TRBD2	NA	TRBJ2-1	CASSPQPGLAGINEQFF	TGTGCCAGCTCACCCCAACCGGGACTAGCGGGGATCAATGAGCAGTTCTTC
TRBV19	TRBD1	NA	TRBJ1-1	CASSQGFTEAFF	TGTGCCAGTTCACAGGGGTTCACTGAAGCTTTCTTT
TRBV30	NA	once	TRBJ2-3	CAWSVKSGRTDTQYF	TGTGCCTGGAGTGTAAAAAGCGGCCGCACAGATACGCAGTATTTT
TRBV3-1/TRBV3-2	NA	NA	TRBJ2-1	CASSQDKRPYEQFF	TGTGCCAGCAGCCAAGATAAGCGGCCCTATGAGCAGTTCTTC
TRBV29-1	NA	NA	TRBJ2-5	CSVDRGRETQYF	TGCAGCGTTGACAGGGGAAGAGAGACCCAGTACTTC
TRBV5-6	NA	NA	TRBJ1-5	CASIKFSDSSQPQHF	TGTGCCAGCATCAAATTTTCGGATTCTAGTCAGCCCCAGCATTTT
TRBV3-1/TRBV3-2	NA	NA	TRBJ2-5	CASSHRGQETQYF	TGTGCCAGCAGCCACCGGGGGCAGGAGACCCAGTACTTC
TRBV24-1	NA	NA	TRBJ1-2	CATSDYGYGYTF	TGTGCCACCAGTGATTATGGCTATGGCTACACCTTC
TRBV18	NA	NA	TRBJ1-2	CASSPRREDGYTF	TGTGCCAGCTCACCTCGTAGGGAGGATGGCTACACCTTC
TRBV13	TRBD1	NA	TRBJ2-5	CASSFGTAAPETQYF	TGTGCCAGCAGCTTTGGGACAGCTGCTCCAGAGACCCAGTACTTC
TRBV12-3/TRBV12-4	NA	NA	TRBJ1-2	CASSSSGDDGYTF	TGTGCCAGCAGTTCCTCCGGAGACGATGGCTACACCTTC
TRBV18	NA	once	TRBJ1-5	CASSQRADQPQHF	TGTGCCAGCTCACAGAGGGCAGATCAGCCCCAGCATTTT
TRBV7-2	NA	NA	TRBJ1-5	CASSLTGAHQPQHF	TGTGCCAGCAGCTTAACCGGGGCCCATCAGCCCCAGCATTTT
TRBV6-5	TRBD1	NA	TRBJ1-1	CASSYSRQGVEAFF	TGTGCCAGCAGTTACTCGAGACAGGGGGTCGAAGCTTTCTTT
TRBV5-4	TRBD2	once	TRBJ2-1	CASSLASASGGAYNEQFF	TGTGCCAGCAGCTTGGCCTCGGCTAGCGGGGGGGCCTACAATGAGCAGTTCTTC